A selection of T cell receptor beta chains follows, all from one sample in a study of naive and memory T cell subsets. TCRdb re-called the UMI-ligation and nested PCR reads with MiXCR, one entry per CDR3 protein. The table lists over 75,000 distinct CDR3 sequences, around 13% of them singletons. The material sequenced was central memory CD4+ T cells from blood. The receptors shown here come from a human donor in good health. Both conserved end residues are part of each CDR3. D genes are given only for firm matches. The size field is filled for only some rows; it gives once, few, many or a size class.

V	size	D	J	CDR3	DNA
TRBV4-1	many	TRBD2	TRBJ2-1	CASSRTGLAGISVPYNEQFF	TGCGCCAGCAGCCGAACGGGACTAGCGGGAATTTCAGTGCCCTACAATGAGCAGTTCTTC
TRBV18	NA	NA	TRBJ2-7	CASSPQAPYEQYF	TGTGCCAGCTCACCACAGGCTCCCTACGAGCAGTACTTC
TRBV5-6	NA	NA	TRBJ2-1	CASSGGTYNEQFF	TGTGCCAGCAGCGGCGGGACTTACAATGAGCAGTTCTTC
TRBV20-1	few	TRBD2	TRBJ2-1	CRPTGGRETSGSAEQFF	TGCAGACCCACCGGCGGCAGGGAGACTAGCGGGAGTGCTGAGCAGTTCTTC
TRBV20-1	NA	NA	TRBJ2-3	CSALRNVGDTQYF	TGCAGTGCTCTTCGAAACGTGGGAGATACGCAGTATTTT
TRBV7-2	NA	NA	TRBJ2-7	CASSWGPSKSYEQYF	TGTGCCAGCAGCTGGGGCCCGAGCAAATCCTACGAGCAGTACTTC
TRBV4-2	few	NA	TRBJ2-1	CASSQEITPSYNEQFF	TGTGCCAGCAGCCAAGAGATTACCCCTTCCTACAATGAGCAGTTCTTC
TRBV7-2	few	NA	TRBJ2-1	CASRTVVANEQFF	TGTGCCAGCAGGACGGTGGTTGCCAATGAGCAGTTCTTC
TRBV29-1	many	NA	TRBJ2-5	CSVTAGFQETQYF	TGCAGCGTGACCGCAGGGTTTCAAGAGACCCAGTACTTC
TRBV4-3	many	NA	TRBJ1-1	CASSQTIMNTEAFF	TGCGCCAGCAGCCAAACTATCATGAACACTGAAGCTTTCTTT
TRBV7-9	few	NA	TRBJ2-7	CASSLGSFGEVYEQYF	TGTGCCAGCAGCTTAGGGTCCTTCGGGGAGGTCTACGAGCAGTACTTC
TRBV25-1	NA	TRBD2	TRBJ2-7	CASSELREKDSTYEQYF	TGTGCCAGCAGTGAACTGCGGGAGAAAGATAGCACCTACGAGCAGTACTTC
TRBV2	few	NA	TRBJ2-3	CASGLQGGDTQYF	TGTGCCAGCGGATTACAGGGAGGCGATACGCAGTATTTT
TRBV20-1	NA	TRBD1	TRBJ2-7	CSARGEGQGYSYEQYF	TGCAGTGCTAGAGGCGAGGGACAGGGGTACTCCTACGAGCAGTACTTC
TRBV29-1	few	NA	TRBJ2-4	CSVEDLAKNIQYF	TGCAGCGTTGAGGACCTAGCCAAAAACATTCAGTACTTC
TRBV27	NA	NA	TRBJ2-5	CASSFTWKETQYF	TGTGCCAGCAGTTTTACTTGGAAAGAGACCCAGTACTTC
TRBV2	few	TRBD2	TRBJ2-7	CASTGASGSRYF	TGTGCCAGCACTGGGGCTAGCGGGAGTCGGTACTTC
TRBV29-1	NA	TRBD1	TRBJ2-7	CSVDSPNRGEQYF	TGCAGCGTTGACAGCCCTAACAGGGGCGAGCAGTACTTC
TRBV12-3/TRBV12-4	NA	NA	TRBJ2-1	CASKRKWSNEQFF	TGTGCCAGCAAGCGGAAGTGGTCCAATGAGCAGTTCTTC
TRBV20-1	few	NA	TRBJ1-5	CSGGGAQGQPQHF	TGCAGTGGGGGGGGGGCGCAGGGGCAGCCCCAGCATTTT
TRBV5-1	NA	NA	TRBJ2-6	CASSDFGGSSGANVLTF	TGCGCCAGCAGCGATTTCGGGGGTTCCTCTGGGGCCAACGTCCTGACTTTC
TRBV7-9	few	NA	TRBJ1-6	CASSLAPPSPLHF	TGTGCCAGCAGCCTTGCGCCACCTTCACCCCTCCACTTT
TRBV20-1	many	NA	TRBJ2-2	CSARPPGPGELFF	TGCAGTGCTAGGCCCCCGGGCCCCGGGGAGCTGTTTTTT
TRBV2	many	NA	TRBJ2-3	CASSEGTTFTDTQYF	TGTGCCAGCAGTGAAGGGACTACCTTCACAGATACGCAGTATTTT
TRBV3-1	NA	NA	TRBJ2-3	CASSQDFRGNIAYTQYF	TGTGCCAGCAGCCAAGATTTCCGCGGGAACATTGCATATACGCAGTATTTT
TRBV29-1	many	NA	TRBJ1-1	CSVVRDENTEAFF	TGCAGCGTTGTCAGGGACGAGAACACTGAAGCTTTCTTT
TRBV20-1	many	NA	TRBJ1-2	CSAQEAKAPYGYTF	TGCAGTGCCCAAGAGGCCAAAGCGCCCTATGGCTACACCTTC
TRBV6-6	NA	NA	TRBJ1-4	CASSYTGDEKLFF	TGTGCCAGCAGTTACACTGGGGATGAAAAACTGTTTTTT
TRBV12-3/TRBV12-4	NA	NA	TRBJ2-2	CASSLLQRANTGELFF	TGTGCCAGCAGCCTCCTCCAGCGGGCGAACACCGGGGAGCTGTTTTTT
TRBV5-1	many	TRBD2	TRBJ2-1	CASSRSRELLSEQFF	TGCGCCAGCAGCCGTTCGCGGGAGTTATTAAGTGAGCAGTTCTTC
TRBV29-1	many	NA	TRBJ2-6	CSVVQAGANVLTF	TGCAGCGTTGTCCAGGCAGGGGCCAACGTCCTGACTTTC
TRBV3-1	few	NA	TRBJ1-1	CASSQDSLGTEAFF	TGTGCCAGCAGCCAAGATTCATTGGGCACTGAAGCTTTCTTT
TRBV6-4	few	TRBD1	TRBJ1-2	CASSLGQGSYGYTF	TGTGCCAGCAGTCTGGGACAGGGGAGCTATGGCTACACCTTC
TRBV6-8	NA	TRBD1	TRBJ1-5	CASRPGQAWGQPQHF	TGTGCCAGCAGACCCGGACAGGCCTGGGGTCAGCCCCAGCATTTT
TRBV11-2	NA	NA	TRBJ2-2	CASSFFAGELFF	TGTGCCAGCAGCTTTTTCGCCGGGGAGCTGTTTTTT
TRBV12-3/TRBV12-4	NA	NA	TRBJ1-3	CASSRYSNSGNTIYF	TGTGCCAGCAGTCGCTACAGCAACTCTGGAAACACCATATATTTT
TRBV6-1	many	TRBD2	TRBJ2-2	CATPGLAGAGSTGELFF	TGTGCCACCCCGGGACTAGCGGGAGCGGGTAGCACCGGGGAGCTGTTTTTT
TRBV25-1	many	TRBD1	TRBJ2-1	CASSDRDRVGNEQFF	TGTGCCAGCAGTGACAGAGACAGGGTCGGAAATGAGCAGTTCTTC
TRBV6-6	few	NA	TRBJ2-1	CASSYPSFRQFF	TGTGCCAGCAGTTACCCCAGCTTTAGGCAGTTCTTC
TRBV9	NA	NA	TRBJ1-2	CASSDGRGRGYTF	TGTGCCAGCAGCGACGGACGGGGACGGGGCTACACCTTC
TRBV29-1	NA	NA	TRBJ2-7	CSVGEQSSYEQYF	TGCAGCGTTGGTGAGCAGAGCTCCTACGAGCAGTACTTC
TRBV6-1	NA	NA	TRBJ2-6	CASSPLSSVGANVLTF	TGTGCCAGCAGTCCCCTAAGTTCGGTCGGGGCCAACGTCCTGACTTTC
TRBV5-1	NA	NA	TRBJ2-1	CASSLDGGSYNEQFF	TGCGCCAGCAGCTTGGATGGGGGTTCCTACAATGAGCAGTTCTTC
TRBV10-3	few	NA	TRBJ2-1	CAISESSDNEQFF	TGTGCCATCAGTGAGTCCTCAGACAATGAGCAGTTCTTC
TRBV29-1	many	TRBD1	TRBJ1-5	CSVVTGDRARDAQHF	TGCAGCGTCGTGACCGGGGACAGGGCTAGGGATGCACAGCATTTT
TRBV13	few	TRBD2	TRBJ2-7	CASSSTTSGREYEQYF	TGTGCCAGCAGCTCAACGACTAGCGGGAGAGAATACGAGCAGTACTTC
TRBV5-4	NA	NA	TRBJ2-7	CASSDTGIDYEQYF	TGTGCCAGCAGCGATACGGGAATCGACTACGAGCAGTACTTC
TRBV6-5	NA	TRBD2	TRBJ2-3	CASRRKGGSGSDTQYF	TGTGCCAGCAGGCGTAAGGGCGGGAGCGGATCAGATACGCAGTATTTT
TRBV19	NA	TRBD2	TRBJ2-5	CASRTRGEEETQYF	TGTGCCAGCCGAACCCGGGGGGAGGAGGAGACCCAGTACTTC
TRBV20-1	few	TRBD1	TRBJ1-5	CSASGQGGPYSNQPQHF	TGCAGTGCTAGTGGACAGGGGGGGCCATATAGCAATCAGCCCCAGCATTTT
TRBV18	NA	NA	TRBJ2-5	CASSPEETQYF	TGTGCCAGCTCACCTGAGGAGACCCAGTACTTC
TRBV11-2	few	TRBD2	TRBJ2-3	CASSSGLAGFTDTQYF	TGTGCCAGCAGCTCGGGACTAGCGGGTTTCACAGATACGCAGTATTTT
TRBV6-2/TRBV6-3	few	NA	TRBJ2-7	CASRPTPGRVTYEQYF	TGTGCCAGCAGGCCTACCCCAGGCCGGGTTACCTACGAGCAGTACTTC
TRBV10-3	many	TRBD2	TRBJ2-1	CAISESGLAGSNNEQFF	TGTGCCATCAGTGAGTCAGGGCTAGCGGGAAGTAACAATGAGCAGTTCTTC
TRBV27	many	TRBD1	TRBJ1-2	CASSLEGTGGYTF	TGTGCCAGCAGTTTAGAAGGGACAGGAGGCTACACCTTC